Listed below are T cell receptor beta chains from one sample, sequenced in a study of blood T cell repertoires in COVID-19. Clones were read by immunoSEQ multiplex PCR, and TCRdb kept only the in-frame ones, dropping some. The table includes about 220,000 clones, roughly four fifths detected once. Sequenced sample: peripheral blood. The receptors shown here come from a woman at least 80 years old with COVID-19, enrolled during active disease. CDR3s include the opening cysteine and the closing phenylalanine or tryptophan. The order of the fields is J gene, clone size, D gene, V gene, CDR3 protein, CDR3 DNA. A D gene is named only where the DNA matches it firmly. Expanded clones get a size class; other rows say once, few or many, or leave the size out.

>TRBJ2-2|NA|TRBD1|TRBV11-2
CASSFRGPGTGELFF
TGTGCCAGCAGCTTTAGGGGGCCAGGCACCGGGGAGCTGTTTTTT
>TRBJ1-1|NA|NA|TRBV5-1
CASSVAPNTEAFF
TGCGCCAGCAGCGTCGCGCCGAACACTGAAGCTTTCTTT
>TRBJ1-2|NA|NA|TRBV19
CASTPTDYGYTF
TGTGCCAGTACCCCGACTGACTATGGCTACACCTTC
>TRBJ2-5|once|NA|TRBV3-1/TRBV3-2
CASSQDRKTQYF
TGTGCCAGCAGCCAAGATAGAAAGACCCAGTACTTC
>TRBJ1-1|NA|TRBD1|TRBV28
CASGTALLVFF
TGTGCTTCCGGGACAGCCCTGCTAGTGTTCTTT
>TRBJ1-6|once|TRBD1|TRBV19
CASSPTGGNYSPLHF
TGTGCCAGTAGTCCAACAGGGGGTAATTATTCACCCCTCCACTTT
>TRBJ2-7|NA|NA|TRBV5-1
CASSLAGGLEQYF
TGCGCCAGCAGCTTGGCCGGGGGGCTCGAGCAGTACTTC
>TRBJ1-1|NA|NA|TRBV19
CASSNLGRAATEAFF
TGTGCCAGTAGTAACTTGGGCAGGGCGGCCACTGAAGCTTTCTTT
>TRBJ1-6|once|NA|TRBV7-2
CASSSSQGWNNSPLHF
TGTGCCAGCAGCTCCAGCCAGGGTTGGAATAATTCACCCCTCCACTTT
>TRBJ2-3|NA|TRBD2|TRBV7-9
CASSSGTSGRLSTDTQYF
TGTGCCAGCAGCTCCGGGACTAGCGGGAGGTTAAGCACAGATACGCAGTATTTT
>TRBJ2-2|NA|NA|TRBV9
CASSGHGGTGELFF
TGTGCCAGCAGCGGACACGGGGGCACCGGGGAGCTGTTTTTT
>TRBJ2-3|NA|NA|TRBV6-5
CASGIPTSPDTQYF
TGTGCCAGCGGTATACCCACTAGCCCAGATACGCAGTATTTT
>TRBJ1-2|NA|NA|TRBV15
CATSRDPGIGYGYTF
TGTGCCACCAGCAGAGATCCGGGGATAGGCTATGGCTACACCTTC
>TRBJ2-4|NA|NA|TRBV2
CASSEGRRGQNIQYF
TGTGCCAGCAGTGAGGGGAGGAGGGGGCAAAACATTCAGTACTTC
>TRBJ2-7|NA|NA|TRBV6-5
CATMITSGEYEQYF
TGTGCCACCATGATCACGTCAGGGGAGTACGAGCAGTACTTC
>TRBJ2-5|NA|TRBD1|TRBV7-8
CASNGQARETQYF
TGTGCCAGCAACGGACAGGCGAGAGAGACCCAGTACTTC
>TRBJ1-2|NA|NA|TRBV7-9
CASSLGAARGGYTF
TGTGCCAGCAGCTTAGGGGCAGCCCGTGGTGGCTACACCTTC
>TRBJ2-7|NA|TRBD2|TRBV27
CASSLSLLAGGRYEQYF
TGTGCCAGCAGTTTATCCCTACTAGCGGGAGGTCGGTACGAGCAGTACTTC
>TRBJ1-4|NA|NA|TRBV28
CASRRGHGNEKLFF
TGTGCCAGCAGGAGGGGACACGGAAATGAAAAACTGTTTTTT
>TRBJ2-7|NA|TRBD2|TRBV30
CAWSPGTSLSYEQYF
TGTGCCTGGAGTCCCGGGACTAGCCTTTCCTACGAGCAGTACTTC
>TRBJ2-5|NA|TRBD2|TRBV3-1/TRBV3-2
CASSKRTSGGGETQYF
TGTGCCAGCAGCAAAAGGACTAGCGGGGGGGGAGAGACCCAGTACTTC
>TRBJ2-5|NA|NA|TRBV18
CASSRTATPEETQYF
TGTGCCAGCTCGCGGACAGCGACCCCGGAGGAGACCCAGTACTTC
>TRBJ1-3|NA|NA|TRBV18
CASSRGSGNTIYF
TGTGCCAGCTCCCGGGGGTCCGGAAACACCATATATTTT
>TRBJ2-3|NA|NA|TRBV7-9
CASSPGRGATETQYF
TGTGCCAGCAGCCCCGGCAGGGGGGCTACTGAGACGCAGTATTTT
>TRBJ1-2|NA|NA|TRBV3-1/TRBV3-2
CASSSLAGDYGYTF
TGTGCCAGCAGCTCTCTGGCAGGGGACTATGGCTACACCTTC
>TRBJ1-2|once|TRBD1|TRBV4-1
CASSQGDREYGYTF
TGCGCCAGCAGCCAAGGGGACAGGGAGTATGGCTACACCTTC
>TRBJ2-5|NA|TRBD1|TRBV11-2
CASSLGGQQQETQYF
TGTGCCAGCAGCTTAGGGGGACAGCAGCAAGAGACCCAGTACTTC
>TRBJ1-2|NA|NA|TRBV6-2/TRBV6-3
CASSSHRGDYGYTF
TGTGCCAGCAGTTCCCACCGGGGAGACTATGGCTACACCTTC
>TRBJ1-5|NA|TRBD1|TRBV7-9
CASSLSDRVSRSNQPQHF
TGTGCCAGCAGCCTCTCGGACAGGGTTTCTAGAAGCAATCAGCCCCAGCATTTT
>TRBJ2-3|NA|TRBD2|TRBV4-2
CASSPRLAGASTDTQYF
TGTGCCAGCAGCCCTCGACTAGCGGGAGCGAGCACAGATACGCAGTATTTT
>TRBJ1-1|NA|NA|TRBV30
CAWSAGHQIKGTEAFF
TGTGCCTGGAGTGCGGGACACCAAATAAAGGGCACTGAAGCTTTCTTT
>TRBJ1-2|NA|NA|TRBV28
CASSLRTSNGYTF
TGTGCCAGCAGTTTAAGGACAAGTAATGGCTACACCTTC
>TRBJ2-1|NA|NA|TRBV18
CASSPRGRGILNEQFF
TGTGCCAGCTCACCCCGCGGCCGGGGTATTCTCAATGAGCAGTTCTTC
>TRBJ1-2|NA|NA|TRBV3-1/TRBV3-2
CASSQTTAGYTF
TGTGCCAGCAGCCAAACTACTGCGGGCTACACCTTC
>TRBJ1-3|NA|NA|TRBV7-2
CASSLVAGSGNTIYF
TGTGCCAGCAGCTTAGTCGCGGGCTCTGGAAACACCATATATTTT
>TRBJ2-3|NA|NA|TRBV11-2
CASSLTLGGRRGDTQYF
TGTGCCAGCAGCCTCACACTAGGCGGACGGAGGGGAGATACGCAGTATTTT
>TRBJ1-2|once|TRBD1|TRBV5-1
CASSHRTGVSYGYTF
TGCGCCAGCAGCCACCGGACAGGGGTTTCCTATGGCTACACCTTC
>TRBJ1-4|NA|NA|TRBV6-5
CASSSQGKLFF
TGTGCCAGCAGTTCCCAGGGAAAACTGTTTTTT
>TRBJ1-2|NA|NA|TRBV28
CASSSGYGYTF
TGTGCCAGCAGTTCCGGCTATGGCTACACCTTC
>TRBJ2-3|NA|NA|TRBV4-1
CASSQDVVRLTDTQYF
TGCGCCAGCAGCCAAGACGTGGTGAGGTTGACAGATACGCAGTATTTT
>TRBJ1-4|NA|NA|TRBV7-9
CASSQDQGRGNEKLFF
TGTGCCAGCAGCCAAGACCAGGGGCGAGGTAATGAAAAACTGTTTTTT
>TRBJ2-5|NA|NA|TRBV24-1
CATSDVTGKTQYF
TGTGCCACCAGTGATGTAACAGGGAAGACCCAGTACTTC
>TRBJ1-2|few|TRBD1|TRBV25-1
CASSDSGQGVGYTF
TGTGCCAGCAGTGACTCCGGACAGGGCGTTGGCTACACCTTC
>TRBJ2-1|NA|TRBD1|TRBV14
CASSGQGVGEQFF
TGTGCCAGTTCCGGACAGGGAGTAGGCGAGCAGTTCTTC
>TRBJ1-6|NA|NA|TRBV4-1
CASSLRQLQGGSPLHF
TGCGCCAGCAGCCTCCGGCAACTTCAAGGGGGATCACCCCTCCACTTT
>TRBJ2-2|once|NA|TRBV5-1
CASSPSGHSTGELFF
TGCGCCAGCAGCCCTTCTGGACATTCCACCGGGGAGCTGTTTTTT
>TRBJ1-3|few|NA|TRBV12-3/TRBV12-4
CATLKGWGDTIYF
TGTGCCACCCTCAAGGGTTGGGGGGACACCATATATTTT
>TRBJ1-4|NA|TRBD1|TRBV19
CASSYETGGNEKLFF
TGTGCCAGTAGTTACGAGACAGGGGGGAATGAAAAACTGTTTTTT
>TRBJ2-2|NA|NA|TRBV5-1
CASSLTEVSTGELFF
TGCGCCAGCAGCTTGACAGAAGTAAGCACCGGGGAGCTGTTTTTT
>TRBJ2-1|few|NA|TRBV6-6
CASSRQGGFVLNEQFF
TGTGCCAGCAGTCGACAGGGAGGTTTTGTTCTCAATGAGCAGTTCTTC
>TRBJ2-7|once|NA|TRBV9
CASSFYPDRTYEQYF
TGTGCCAGCAGCTTCTACCCCGACAGGACCTACGAGCAGTACTTC